The clone carrying this T cell receptor beta chain was counted a few times. Its antigen is currently unknown. The PCR was carried out with 60 Vbeta primers and 13 Jbeta primers. Profiling relied on immunoSEQ multiplex PCR, and the TCRdb table lists in-frame clones only, not all of them. The sample holds about 63,000 clones; almost 75% are singletons and the top ten take roughly 5.3%. The data belong to a study of cytomegalovirus exposure and HLA in healthy donors. Findings of the study overall: When analyzed later, a missense DCLRE1C variant was found to be linked to TCR beta V- and J-gene trimming. A few of the chains that were CMV-associated were confirmed in vitro to be specific for CMV antigens.

Trimming pared 0 bases from V and 7 bases from J, leaving 16 bases between. CDR3 length equals 15 residues. Germline V gives CDR1 SGHDT, CDR2 YYEEEE. This chain connects TRBV5-6 to TRBJ1-1, with D hard to call. The receptor was isolated from a man aged 50 to 60 in good health and CMV-seronegative. The source material was PBMCs. The CDR3 DNA reads TGTGCCAGCAGCTTGGTCGGTGGAGCGGACGGTGAAGCTTTCTTT. It is translated as CASSLVGGADGEAFF.